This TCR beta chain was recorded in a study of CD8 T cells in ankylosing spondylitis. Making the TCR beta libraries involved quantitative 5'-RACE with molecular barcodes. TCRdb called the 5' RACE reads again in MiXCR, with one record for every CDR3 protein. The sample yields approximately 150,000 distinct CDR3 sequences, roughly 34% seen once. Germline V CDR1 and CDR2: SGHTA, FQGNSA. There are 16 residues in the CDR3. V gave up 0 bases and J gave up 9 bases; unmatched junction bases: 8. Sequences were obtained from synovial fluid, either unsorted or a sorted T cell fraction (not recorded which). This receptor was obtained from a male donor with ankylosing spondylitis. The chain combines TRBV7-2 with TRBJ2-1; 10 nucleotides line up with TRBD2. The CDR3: CASSLAPPSGRREQFF. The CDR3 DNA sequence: TGTGCCAGCAGCTTAGCGCCACCTAGCGGGAGACGTGAGCAGTTCTTC.